One TCR beta chain is described in this entry. This entry is derived from a study of blood T cell repertoires in COVID-19. Whole-study context: Whether acute or convalescent, the COVID-19 samples came from the United States, Italy and Spain. In each case, the material was cDNA or gDNA derived from T cells, B-cell-depleted T cells, or PBMCs.

This CDR3 comprises 13 residues. V lost 10 bases and J lost 11, with 23 bases in between. Germline values: CDR1 ENHRY, CDR2 SYGVKD. Original analysis: Nucleated cell counts were estimated from reference gene primer amplification. Profiled with immunoSEQ multiplex PCR; TCRdb holds only in-frame clones, not every one. That table furnishes V, J and clone size, whereas the DNA furnished D and trimming. The sample shows about 220,000 clones, around 83% of them seen only once. This receptor was identified in a man aged 40-49 years who had recovered from COVID-19. The sequencing sample was made of peripheral blood. V usage is TRBV10-3 and J usage is TRBJ1-1; perhaps TRBD1 as D (5 bases). DNA of the CDR3: TGTGCCACCACTGACAGAACCGTGTTGAACGCTTTCTTT. As protein: CATTDRTVLNAFF.